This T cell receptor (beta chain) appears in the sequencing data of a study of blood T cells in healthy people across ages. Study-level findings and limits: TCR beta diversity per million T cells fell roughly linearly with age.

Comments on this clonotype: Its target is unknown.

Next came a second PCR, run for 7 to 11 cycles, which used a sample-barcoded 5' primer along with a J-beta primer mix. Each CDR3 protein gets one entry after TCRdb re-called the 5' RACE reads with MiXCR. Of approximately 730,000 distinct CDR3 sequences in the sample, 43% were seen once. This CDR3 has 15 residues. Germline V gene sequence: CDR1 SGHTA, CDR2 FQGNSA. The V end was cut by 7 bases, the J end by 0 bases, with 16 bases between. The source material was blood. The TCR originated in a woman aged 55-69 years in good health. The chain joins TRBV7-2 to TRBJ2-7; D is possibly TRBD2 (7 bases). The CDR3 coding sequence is TGTGCCAGCACCCGGGGGGCGGCTAGCTCCTACGAGCAGTACTTC. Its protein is CASTRGAASSYEQYF. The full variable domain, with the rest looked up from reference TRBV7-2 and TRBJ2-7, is GAGVSQSPSNKVTEKGKDVELRCDPISGHTALYWYRQSLGQGLEFLIYFQGNSAPDKSGLPSDRFSAERTGGSVSTLTIQRTQQEDSAVYLCASTRGAASSYEQYFGPGTRLTVT.